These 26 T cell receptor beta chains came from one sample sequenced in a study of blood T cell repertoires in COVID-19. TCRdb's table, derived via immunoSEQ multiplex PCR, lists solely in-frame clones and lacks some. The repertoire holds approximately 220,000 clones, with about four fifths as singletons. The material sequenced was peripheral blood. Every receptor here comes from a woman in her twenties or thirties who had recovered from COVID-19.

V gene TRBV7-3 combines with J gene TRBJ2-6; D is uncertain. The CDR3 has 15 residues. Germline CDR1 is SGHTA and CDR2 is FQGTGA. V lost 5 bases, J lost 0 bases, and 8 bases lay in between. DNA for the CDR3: TGTGCCAGCAGCCCTCCCGGCTCTGGGGCCAACGTCCTGACTTTC. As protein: CASSPPGSGANVLTF.

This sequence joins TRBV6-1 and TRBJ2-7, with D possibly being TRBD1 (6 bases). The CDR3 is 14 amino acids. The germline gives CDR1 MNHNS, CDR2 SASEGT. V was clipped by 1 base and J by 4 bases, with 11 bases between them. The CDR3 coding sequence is TGTGCCAGCAGTGAAGGCCAGGGGTATTACGAGCAGTACTTC. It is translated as CASSEGQGYYEQYF.

This chain's CDR3 is CASNWRDGDEQFF. The CDR3 nucleotides read TGTGCCAGCAATTGGCGCGACGGGGATGAGCAGTTCTTC. The rearrangement joins TRBV2 to TRBJ2-1, with D tentatively TRBD2 (5 bases). CDR1 is SNHLY, CDR2 FYNNEI, per germline. The CDR3 loop spans 13 amino acids. V was cut by 7 bases and J by 8 bases, with 15 bases left in between.

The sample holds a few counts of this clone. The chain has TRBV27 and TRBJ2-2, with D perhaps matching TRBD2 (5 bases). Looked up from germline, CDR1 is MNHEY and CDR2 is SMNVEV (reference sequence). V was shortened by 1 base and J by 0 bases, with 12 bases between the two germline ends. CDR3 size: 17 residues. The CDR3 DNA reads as TGTGCCAGCAGTTTATTTGGGCTAGCAGCGAACACCGGGGAGCTGTTTTTT. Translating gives CASSLFGLAANTGELFF.

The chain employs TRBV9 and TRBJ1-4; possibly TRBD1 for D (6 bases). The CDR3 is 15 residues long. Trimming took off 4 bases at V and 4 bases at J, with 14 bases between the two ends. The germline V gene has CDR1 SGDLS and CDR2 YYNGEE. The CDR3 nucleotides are TGTGCCAGCAGCCAGGGGTCAGTCCTTAATGAAAAACTGTTTTTT. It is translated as CASSQGSVLNEKLFF.

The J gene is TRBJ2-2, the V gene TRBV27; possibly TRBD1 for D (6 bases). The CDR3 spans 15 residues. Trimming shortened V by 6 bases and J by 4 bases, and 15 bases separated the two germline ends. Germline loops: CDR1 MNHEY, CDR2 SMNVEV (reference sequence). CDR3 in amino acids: CASRPWTEATGELFF. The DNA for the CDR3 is TGTGCCAGCAGACCCTGGACAGAGGCCACCGGGGAGCTGTTTTTT.

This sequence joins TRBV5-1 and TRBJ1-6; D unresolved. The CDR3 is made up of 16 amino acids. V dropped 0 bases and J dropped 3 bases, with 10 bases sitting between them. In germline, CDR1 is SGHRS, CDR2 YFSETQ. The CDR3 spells CASSLGGGFYNSPLHF. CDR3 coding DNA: TGCGCCAGCAGCTTGGGTGGAGGATTCTATAATTCACCCCTCCACTTT.

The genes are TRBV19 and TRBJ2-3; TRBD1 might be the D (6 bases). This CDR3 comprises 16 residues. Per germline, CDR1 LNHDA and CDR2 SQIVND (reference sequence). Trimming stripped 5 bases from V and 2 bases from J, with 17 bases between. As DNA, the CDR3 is TGTGCCAGTAGTGCCGAATCGGGACACTACACAGATACGCAGTATTTT. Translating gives CASSAESGHYTDTQYF.

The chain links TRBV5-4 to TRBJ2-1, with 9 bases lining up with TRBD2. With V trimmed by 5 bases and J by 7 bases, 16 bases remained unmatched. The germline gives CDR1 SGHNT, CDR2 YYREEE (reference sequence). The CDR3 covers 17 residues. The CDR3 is CASSYKTGAGGTNEQFF. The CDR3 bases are TGTGCCAGCAGTTATAAGACTGGAGCGGGAGGAACGAATGAGCAGTTCTTC.

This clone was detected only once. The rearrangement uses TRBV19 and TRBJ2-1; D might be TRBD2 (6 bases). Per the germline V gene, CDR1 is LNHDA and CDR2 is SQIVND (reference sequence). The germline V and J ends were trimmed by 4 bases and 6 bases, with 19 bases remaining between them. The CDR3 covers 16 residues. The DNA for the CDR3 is TGTGCCAGTAGTACAACAGAAACGGGACTTGTCAATGAGCAGTTCTTC. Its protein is CASSTTETGLVNEQFF.

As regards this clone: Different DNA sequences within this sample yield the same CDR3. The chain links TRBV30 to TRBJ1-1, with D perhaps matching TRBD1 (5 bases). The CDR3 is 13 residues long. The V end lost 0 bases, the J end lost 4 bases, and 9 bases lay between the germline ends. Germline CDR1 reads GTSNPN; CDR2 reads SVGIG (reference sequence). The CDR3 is CAWSVLGGTEAFF. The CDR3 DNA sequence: TGTGCCTGGAGTGTACTGGGGGGCACTGAAGCTTTCTTT. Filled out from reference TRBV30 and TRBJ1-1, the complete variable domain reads SQTIHQWPATLVQPVGSPLSLECTVEGTSNPNLYWYRQAAGRGLQLLFYSVGIGQISSEVPQNLSASRPQDRQFILSSKKLLLSDSGFYLCAWSVLGGTEAFFGQGTRLTVV.

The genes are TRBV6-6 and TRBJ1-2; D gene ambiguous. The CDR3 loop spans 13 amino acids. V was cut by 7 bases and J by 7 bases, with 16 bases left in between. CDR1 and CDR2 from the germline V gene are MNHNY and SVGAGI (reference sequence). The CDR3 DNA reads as TGTGCCAGCAACAGTGGGAGGGAGCCTGGCTACACCTTC. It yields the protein CASNSGREPGYTF.

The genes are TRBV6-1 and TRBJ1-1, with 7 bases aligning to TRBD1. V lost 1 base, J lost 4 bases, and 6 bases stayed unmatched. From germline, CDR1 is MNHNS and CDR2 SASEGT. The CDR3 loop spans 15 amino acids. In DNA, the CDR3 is TGTGCCAGCAGTGAAGGACAGGGAAGGGGCACTGAAGCTTTCTTT. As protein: CASSEGQGRGTEAFF.

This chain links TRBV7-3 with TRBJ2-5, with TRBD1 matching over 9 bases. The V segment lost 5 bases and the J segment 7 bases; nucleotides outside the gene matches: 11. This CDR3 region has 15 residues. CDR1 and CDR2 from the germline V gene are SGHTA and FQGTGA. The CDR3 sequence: CASSVAGTGHGTQYF. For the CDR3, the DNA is TGTGCCAGCAGCGTCGCCGGGACAGGGCACGGGACCCAGTACTTC.

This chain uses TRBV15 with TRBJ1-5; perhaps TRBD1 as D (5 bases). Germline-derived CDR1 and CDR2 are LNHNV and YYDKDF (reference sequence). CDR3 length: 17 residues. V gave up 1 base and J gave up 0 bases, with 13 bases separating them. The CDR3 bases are TGTGCCACCAGCAGAGGAGACGGACAACTTAGCAATCAGCCCCAGCATTTT. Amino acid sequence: CATSRGDGQLSNQPQHF. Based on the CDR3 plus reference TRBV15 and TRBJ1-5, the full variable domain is DAMVIQNPRYQVTQFGKPVTLSCSQTLNHNVMYWYQQKSSQAPKLLFHYYDKDFNNEADTPDNFQSRRPNTSFCFLDIRSPGLGDTAMYLCATSRGDGQLSNQPQHFGDGTRLSIL.

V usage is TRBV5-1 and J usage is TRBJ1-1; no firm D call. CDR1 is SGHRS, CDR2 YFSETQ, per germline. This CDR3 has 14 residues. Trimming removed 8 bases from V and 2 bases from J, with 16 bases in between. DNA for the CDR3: TGCGCCAGTCACCTCGGTCGGGGTAACACTGAAGCTTTCTTT. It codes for CASHLGRGNTEAFF.

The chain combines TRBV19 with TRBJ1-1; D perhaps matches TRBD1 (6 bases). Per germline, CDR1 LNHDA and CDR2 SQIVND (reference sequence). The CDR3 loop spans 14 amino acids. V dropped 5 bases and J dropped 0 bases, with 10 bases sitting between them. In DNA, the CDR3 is TGTGCCAGTAGTCTGGACAGAATGAACACTGAAGCTTTCTTT. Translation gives CASSLDRMNTEAFF.

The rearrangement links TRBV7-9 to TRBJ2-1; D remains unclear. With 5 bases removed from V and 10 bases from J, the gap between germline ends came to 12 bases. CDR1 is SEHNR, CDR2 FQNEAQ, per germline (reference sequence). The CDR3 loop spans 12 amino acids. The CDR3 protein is CASSPPRVEQFF. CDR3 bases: TGTGCCAGCAGCCCGCCCCGGGTGGAGCAGTTCTTC.

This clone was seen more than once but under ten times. The CDR3 DNA is TGTGCCTGGAGTCGGACAGGGAGTCAGCCCCAGCATTTT. Protein sequence: CAWSRTGSQPQHF. The V and J genes are TRBV30 and TRBJ1-5, with 8 bases that match TRBD1. The CDR3 has 13 amino acids. V lost 2 bases to trimming and J lost 6 bases; unmatched junction nucleotides: 3. Germline CDR1 and CDR2: GTSNPN and SVGIG (reference sequence).

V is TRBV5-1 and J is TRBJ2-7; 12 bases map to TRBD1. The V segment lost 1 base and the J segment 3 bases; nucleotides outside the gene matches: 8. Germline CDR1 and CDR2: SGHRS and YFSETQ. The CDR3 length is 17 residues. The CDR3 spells CASSLNSGTGGNYEQYF. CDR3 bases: TGCGCCAGCAGCTTGAATTCCGGGACAGGGGGCAACTACGAGCAGTACTTC.

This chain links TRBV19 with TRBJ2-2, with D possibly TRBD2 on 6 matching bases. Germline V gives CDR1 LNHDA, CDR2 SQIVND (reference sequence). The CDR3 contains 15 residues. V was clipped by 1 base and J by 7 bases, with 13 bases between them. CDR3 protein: CASSIGRGDGGELFF. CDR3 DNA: TGTGCCAGTAGTATAGGGCGGGGCGACGGCGGGGAGCTGTTTTTT. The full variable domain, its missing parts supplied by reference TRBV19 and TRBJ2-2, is DGGITQSPKYLFRKEGQNVTLSCEQNLNHDAMYWYRQDPGQGLRLIYYSQIVNDFQKGDIAEGYSVSREKKESFPLTVTSAQKNPTAFYLCASSIGRGDGGELFFGEGSRLTVL.

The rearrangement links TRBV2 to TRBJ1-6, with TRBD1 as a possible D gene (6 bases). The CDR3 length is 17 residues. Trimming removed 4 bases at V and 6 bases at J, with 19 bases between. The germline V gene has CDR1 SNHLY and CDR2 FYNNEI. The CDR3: CASSVIGRGARNSPLHF. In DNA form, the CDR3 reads TGTGCCAGCAGTGTCATCGGACGGGGGGCGCGTAATTCACCCCTCCACTTT.

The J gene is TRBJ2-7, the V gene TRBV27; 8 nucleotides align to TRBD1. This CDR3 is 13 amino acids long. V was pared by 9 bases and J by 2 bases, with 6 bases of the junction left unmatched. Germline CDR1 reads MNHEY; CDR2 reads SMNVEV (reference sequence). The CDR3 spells CASLGQGTYEQYF. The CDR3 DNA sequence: TGTGCCAGTCTAGGACAGGGCACCTACGAGCAGTACTTC.

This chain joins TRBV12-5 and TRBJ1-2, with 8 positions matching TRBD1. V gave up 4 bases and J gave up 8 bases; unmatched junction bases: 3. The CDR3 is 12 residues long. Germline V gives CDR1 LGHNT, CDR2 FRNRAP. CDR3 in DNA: TGTGCTAGTGGTTGGACAGGGCCCGGCTACACCTTC. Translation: CASGWTGPGYTF.

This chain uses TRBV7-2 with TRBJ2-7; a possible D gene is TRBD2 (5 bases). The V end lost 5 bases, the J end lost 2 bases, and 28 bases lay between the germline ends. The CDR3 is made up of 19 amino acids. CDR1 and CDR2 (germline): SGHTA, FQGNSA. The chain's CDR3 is CASSQSGSWGAVETYEQYF. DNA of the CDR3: TGTGCCAGCAGCCAGTCGGGGAGCTGGGGAGCGGTTGAAACCTACGAGCAGTACTTC.

DNA of the CDR3: TGCGCCAGCAGTGCCGGGACAGGGGTTTCCTACGAGCAGTACTTC. Translation gives CASSAGTGVSYEQYF. The V call is TRBV10-1, the J call TRBJ2-7; the match to TRBD1 covers 10 bases. The junction had 4 bases not matched to a gene; V was cut back by 4 bases and J by 1 base. Germline CDR1 WNHNN, CDR2 SYGVQD (reference sequence). The CDR3 runs 15 residues.